This T cell receptor (beta chain) was obtained from a study of TIL therapy for anti-PD-1-resistant metastatic lung cancer. Study as a whole: Median tumor PD-L1 proportion score was roughly 5.4%. Findings and limits, study-wide: The baseline peripheral repertoire was partially replaced by infused TIL clonotypes that later decayed.

A word on this clone: Its antigen is as yet unknown.

Time point: pre-treatment sample, taken before nivolumab and TIL therapy. Enrollment ran from October 2017 to January 2020. This was the immunoSEQ v3 assay. Survey-level samples got around 2.1 million read pairs; deep-level samples got about 4.5-6.5 million. Profiled with immunoSEQ multiplex PCR; TCRdb holds only in-frame clones, not every one. The sample contains 45,000 to 75,000 clones, around 68% of which appear only once. Germline V gene sequence: CDR1 SEHNR, CDR2 FQNEAQ (reference sequence). The CDR3 consists of 15 residues. The trim removed 5 bases at V and 2 bases at J, leaving 4 bases unmatched.

Here the sequenced sample was blood, taken at baseline. This TCR was recovered from a person aged 25-85 years with non-small cell lung cancer. V usage is TRBV7-9 and J usage is TRBJ1-3, with TRBD1 matching 9 bases. CDR3 in DNA: TGTGCCAGCAGCCCACAGGGGGCGGCTGGAAACACCATATATTTT. Protein sequence: CASSPQGAAGNTIYF.